Listed below are T cell receptor beta chains from one sample, sequenced in a study of blood T cells in healthy people across ages. TCRdb itself ran the 5' RACE reads through MiXCR, one entry per CDR3 protein. The top ten clones hold under 30% of a sample with about 760,000 distinct CDR3 sequences, about 56% of them seen once. Sequenced material: blood. The receptors stem from a man aged 35-49 years in good health. The CDR3 runs from the conserved cysteine through the conserved F or W. Fields, in order: clone size, J gene, V gene, D gene, CDR3 DNA, CDR3 protein. A D gene is named only where the DNA matches it firmly. For some rows the clone size is stated as once, few or many, or as a class when expanded; others skip it.

clone size: many; J gene: TRBJ2-7; V gene: TRBV20-1; D gene: -; CDR3 DNA: TGCAGTGCTAGAGGCGAGGCCATTACGGGGGAGCAGTACTTC; CDR3 protein: CSARGEAITGEQYF
clone size: few; J gene: TRBJ2-7; V gene: TRBV4-3; D gene: -; CDR3 DNA: TGCGCCAGCAGCCAAGATCTCGTGACCGAGCAGTACTTC; CDR3 protein: CASSQDLVTEQYF
clone size: -; J gene: TRBJ2-7; V gene: TRBV5-1; D gene: -; CDR3 DNA: TGCGCCAGCAGCTCCGGGACCCCGAGGGACGAGCAGTACTTC; CDR3 protein: CASSSGTPRDEQYF
clone size: few; J gene: TRBJ2-4; V gene: TRBV11-1; D gene: -; CDR3 DNA: TGTGCCAGCAGCTTGTCTGGTGGGGCCCGGGACATTCAGTACTTC; CDR3 protein: CASSLSGGARDIQYF
clone size: -; J gene: TRBJ2-1; V gene: TRBV20-1; D gene: -; CDR3 DNA: TGCAGTGGAGTTGCCCTAGCTAATAGCGAGTACAATGAGCAGTTCTTC; CDR3 protein: CSGVALANSEYNEQFF
clone size: few; J gene: TRBJ2-3; V gene: TRBV29-1; D gene: -; CDR3 DNA: TGCAGCGTTGATGGGAGAGTTGGAGATACGCAGTATTTT; CDR3 protein: CSVDGRVGDTQYF
clone size: -; J gene: TRBJ1-5; V gene: TRBV6-5; D gene: -; CDR3 DNA: TGTGCCAGCAGTTACTCAGGGGTTGCCAATCAGCCCCAGCATTTT; CDR3 protein: CASSYSGVANQPQHF
clone size: -; J gene: TRBJ2-7; V gene: TRBV6-6; D gene: TRBD1; CDR3 DNA: TGTGCCAGCAGAACCGACAGGGCCCCCTACGAGCAGTACTTC; CDR3 protein: CASRTDRAPYEQYF
clone size: -; J gene: TRBJ2-5; V gene: TRBV5-1; D gene: -; CDR3 DNA: TGCGCCAGCAGCTTGGACAGCTCCGAGACCCAGTACTTC; CDR3 protein: CASSLDSSETQYF
clone size: many; J gene: TRBJ2-5; V gene: TRBV12-3/TRBV12-4; D gene: -; CDR3 DNA: TGTGCCAGCAGTTTTGACAGCCAAGAGACCCAGTACTTC; CDR3 protein: CASSFDSQETQYF
clone size: -; J gene: TRBJ1-6; V gene: TRBV20-1; D gene: -; CDR3 DNA: TGCAGTGCTAGAGTGATAAATTCACCCCTCCACTTT; CDR3 protein: CSARVINSPLHF
clone size: -; J gene: TRBJ2-7; V gene: TRBV20-1; D gene: TRBD1; CDR3 DNA: TGCAGTGCTAGGCGGACAGGGTCCTACGAGCAGTACTTC; CDR3 protein: CSARRTGSYEQYF
clone size: -; J gene: TRBJ1-5; V gene: TRBV27; D gene: -; CDR3 DNA: TGTGCCAGCAGTTTAACTAATAGCAATCAGCCCCAGCATTTT; CDR3 protein: CASSLTNSNQPQHF
clone size: -; J gene: TRBJ1-5; V gene: TRBV30; D gene: -; CDR3 DNA: TGTGCCTTGGCAAGAGATAGCAATCAGCCCCAGCATTTT; CDR3 protein: CALARDSNQPQHF
clone size: once; J gene: TRBJ2-2; V gene: TRBV5-5; D gene: -; CDR3 DNA: TGTGCCAGCAGCCGAGTAGGCGGGGAGCTGTTTTTT; CDR3 protein: CASSRVGGELFF
clone size: -; J gene: TRBJ2-7; V gene: TRBV7-2; D gene: -; CDR3 DNA: TGTGCCAGCAGCTTAGCGGGGGGATCATCCCCCTACGAGCAGTACTTC; CDR3 protein: CASSLAGGSSPYEQYF
clone size: once; J gene: TRBJ2-5; V gene: TRBV24-1; D gene: TRBD2; CDR3 DNA: TGTGCCACCGCCGGGACTATGGAGACCCAGTACTTC; CDR3 protein: CATAGTMETQYF
clone size: -; J gene: TRBJ2-7; V gene: TRBV13; D gene: TRBD2; CDR3 DNA: TGTGCCAGCAGCCGGACTAGCGGGAACTACGAGCAGTACTTC; CDR3 protein: CASSRTSGNYEQYF
clone size: -; J gene: TRBJ2-1; V gene: TRBV6-4; D gene: -; CDR3 DNA: TGTGCCAGTCTCACTATAGACAGCCGAACTTACAATGAGCAGTTCTTC; CDR3 protein: CASLTIDSRTYNEQFF
clone size: -; J gene: TRBJ1-2; V gene: TRBV6-6; D gene: -; CDR3 DNA: TGTGCCAGCAGGGGCGAAGCAGGCTACACCTTC; CDR3 protein: CASRGEAGYTF
clone size: -; J gene: TRBJ1-4; V gene: TRBV5-1; D gene: TRBD1; CDR3 DNA: TGCGCCAGCAGCTTGGCCAGGCAGGGGGCGCGAAAAGAAAAACTGTTTTTT; CDR3 protein: CASSLARQGARKEKLFF
clone size: -; J gene: TRBJ2-7; V gene: TRBV7-2; D gene: TRBD2; CDR3 DNA: TGTGCCAGCAGCTTAGCCGGGGGGGTCTCCTACGAGCAGTACTTC; CDR3 protein: CASSLAGGVSYEQYF
clone size: -; J gene: TRBJ2-5; V gene: TRBV13; D gene: TRBD2; CDR3 DNA: TGTGCCAGCAGCTTAGTGGGACTAGCGGGACTCCAAGAGACCCAGTACTTC; CDR3 protein: CASSLVGLAGLQETQYF
clone size: few; J gene: TRBJ2-7; V gene: TRBV15; D gene: -; CDR3 DNA: TGTGCCACCAGCAGAAGCCGGATGAGAGGTGGATTTCCGCCGTTCCTCACGAGCTCCTACGAGCAGTACTTC; CDR3 protein: CATSRSRMRGGFPPFLTSSYEQYF
clone size: -; J gene: TRBJ1-6; V gene: TRBV2; D gene: -; CDR3 DNA: TGTGCCAGCAGCAAGGGGTGGTCACCCCTCCACTTT; CDR3 protein: CASSKGWSPLHF
clone size: once; J gene: TRBJ2-5; V gene: TRBV7-2; D gene: -; CDR3 DNA: TGTGCCTGCAGCTTAGACCCCGGTTATCAGACCCAGTACTTC; CDR3 protein: CACSLDPGYQTQYF
clone size: -; J gene: TRBJ2-1; V gene: TRBV20-1; D gene: TRBD2; CDR3 DNA: TGCAGTGCTAGAGGGGGGGAGCGGGGGTCCTACAATGAGCAGTTCTTC; CDR3 protein: CSARGGERGSYNEQFF
clone size: -; J gene: TRBJ2-3; V gene: TRBV12-3/TRBV12-4; D gene: -; CDR3 DNA: TGTGCCAGCATCGCACGGCCCAGGGCAGATACGCAGTATTTT; CDR3 protein: CASIARPRADTQYF
clone size: -; J gene: TRBJ1-1; V gene: TRBV6-2/TRBV6-3; D gene: -; CDR3 DNA: TGTGCCAGCAGGCAGGGACTGCACGGTGAAGCTTTCTTT; CDR3 protein: CASRQGLHGEAFF
clone size: -; J gene: TRBJ2-1; V gene: TRBV7-8; D gene: TRBD2; CDR3 DNA: TGTGCCAGCAGCTTAGCGCCCCTAGCGGGAGGGGTAAATGAGCAGTTCTTC; CDR3 protein: CASSLAPLAGGVNEQFF
clone size: -; J gene: TRBJ2-7; V gene: TRBV20-1; D gene: TRBD1; CDR3 DNA: TGCAGTGCTAGGGGGACAGCAACGTTTGAGCAGTACTTC; CDR3 protein: CSARGTATFEQYF
clone size: few; J gene: TRBJ2-5; V gene: TRBV7-2; D gene: -; CDR3 DNA: TGTGCCAGCAGCTTAGGACTGGGGTTCGGGGGGACCCAGTACTTC; CDR3 protein: CASSLGLGFGGTQYF
clone size: -; J gene: TRBJ1-2; V gene: TRBV29-1; D gene: -; CDR3 DNA: TGCAGCGTTGGAGGGGTAACTAACTATGGCTACACCTTC; CDR3 protein: CSVGGVTNYGYTF
clone size: -; J gene: TRBJ2-1; V gene: TRBV27; D gene: -; CDR3 DNA: TGTGCCAGCAGTGAGAGCGAGCGGTTCTTC; CDR3 protein: CASSESERFF
clone size: -; J gene: TRBJ1-4; V gene: TRBV29-1; D gene: -; CDR3 DNA: TGCAGCGTTGAATCGGGTATCCAACTGTTTTTT; CDR3 protein: CSVESGIQLFF
clone size: few; J gene: TRBJ1-2; V gene: TRBV12-3/TRBV12-4; D gene: -; CDR3 DNA: TGTGCCAGCATCGCGCCCGGACAGTACTATGGCTACACCTTC; CDR3 protein: CASIAPGQYYGYTF
clone size: -; J gene: TRBJ1-4; V gene: TRBV18; D gene: -; CDR3 DNA: TGTGCCAGCTCACCCTTAACCGGGACCCTTAATGAAAAACTGTTTTTT; CDR3 protein: CASSPLTGTLNEKLFF